Presented here are 27 T cell receptor beta chains from one specimen sequenced in a study of regulatory T cells in long-lasting Graves disease. Sample time point: newly diagnosed GD, antithyroid drugs for less than 3 months. From RNA extracted from PBMCs, the TCR library was made. TCR beta libraries were built with iRepertoire HTBI primers and Arm-PCR of CDR3 regions. TCRdb redid the calling of the multiplex PCR reads with MiXCR, one entry per CDR3 protein. The repertoire holds fewer than 650,000 distinct CDR3 sequences, with roughly a sixth as singletons. The same data also went into a second study, on T cells in Graves' hyperthyroidism and ophthalmopathy.

The material sequenced was peripheral blood mononuclear cells (PBMCs), taken at new diagnosis, from a patient treated with antithyroid drugs. The source of these receptors is a man in his late teens or twenties with Graves disease.

The sample holds many counts of this clonotype. This chain links TRBV5-1 with TRBJ2-1, with 10 bases matching TRBD2. Germline loops: CDR1 SGHRS, CDR2 YFSETQ. The length of the CDR3 is 16 residues. V shed 4 bases, J shed 4 bases, and the junction held 8 bases outside the gene matches. CDR3 in amino acids: CASSLMTSGLYNEQFF. The CDR3 DNA follows: TGCGCCAGCAGCCTAATGACTAGCGGGTTGTACAATGAGCAGTTCTTC.

This clonotype was seen ten or more times. The chain has TRBV29-1 and TRBJ2-7; possibly TRBD2 for D (5 bases). V was cut by 3 bases and J by 3 bases, with 12 bases left in between. Germline CDR1 and CDR2: SQVTM and ANQGSEA. The CDR3 length is 13 residues. The CDR3 bases are TGCAGCGTTGACCGGGAAGGAGGCTACGAGCAGTACTTC. This sequence encodes CSVDREGGYEQYF.

V is TRBV4-1 and J is TRBJ2-2; D unclear. The V gene's germline CDR1 is MGHRA and CDR2 YSYEKL. The V end was cut by 3 bases, the J end by 0 bases, with 11 bases between. CDR3 length equals 16 residues. The CDR3 protein is CASSQRRFANTGELFF. The CDR3 DNA reads TGCGCCAGCAGCCAGCGGAGATTCGCGAACACCGGGGAGCTGTTTTTT.

This clonotype was counted ten times or more. The chain joins TRBV11-3 to TRBJ2-7, with a tentative D call TRBD1 (5 bases). In germline, CDR1 is SGHNT, CDR2 YENEEA. Trimming cost V 1 base and J 7 bases, with 17 bases left between them. The CDR3 length is 15 residues. In nucleotides, the CDR3 is TGTGCCAGCAGCTTAGGGTTCGGCGAAAGGGGTGAGCAGTACTTC. This sequence encodes CASSLGFGERGEQYF. Filled out from reference TRBV11-3 and TRBJ2-7, the complete variable domain reads EAGVVQSPRYKIIEKKQPVAFWCNPISGHNTLYWYLQNLGQGPELLIRYENEEAVDDSQLPKDRFSAERLKGVDSTLKIQPAELGDSAVYLCASSLGFGERGEQYFGPGTRLTVT.

In this sample, this clonotype turned up many times. The chain combines TRBV3-1 with TRBJ1-4; D unclear. The CDR3 has 16 amino acids. V lost 1 base and J lost 0, with 9 bases in between. Germline V gives CDR1 LGHDT, CDR2 YNNKEL (reference sequence). The CDR3 reads CASSQGRLATNEKLFF. The CDR3 nucleotides read TGTGCCAGCAGCCAAGGTCGGCTCGCAACTAATGAAAAACTGTTTTTT.

This clonotype showed up just a few times. This clone may be a read error of a much larger clone one base away. This chain links TRBV3-1 with TRBJ2-1; the match to TRBD2 covers 7 bases. The J segment lost 8 bases and the V segment lost 0 bases, leaving 7 bases of the junction unmatched. The CDR3 has 15 residues. Germline V gene data show CDR1 as LGHDT and CDR2 as YNNKEL (reference sequence). The CDR3 nucleotides read TGTGCCAGCAGCCAAGAGAGCGGGGCGTGGTATGAGCAGTTCTTC. It yields the protein CASSQESGAWYEQFF.

This clonotype showed up many times. The chain combines TRBV7-3 with TRBJ2-3, with 8 bases aligning to TRBD2. The length of the CDR3 is 17 residues. The V and J ends lost 5 bases and 6 bases, in that order; junction bases with no gene match: 16. Looked up from germline, CDR1 is SGHTA and CDR2 is FQGTGA. CDR3 nucleotide sequence: TGTGCCAGCAGCCCACGGACTTCAAGCGGGAGAGGTGATACGCAGTATTTT. It specifies CASSPRTSSGRGDTQYF.

This clonotype was counted a few times. J is TRBJ2-1 and V is TRBV10-3, with D uncertain. The length of the CDR3 is 15 residues. Germline CDR1 is ENHRY and CDR2 is SYGVKD. V lost 0 bases to trimming and J lost 8 bases, with 14 bases between them. CDR3 residues: CAISESTQQYDEQFF. CDR3 in DNA: TGTGCCATCAGTGAGTCGACTCAGCAATACGATGAGCAGTTCTTC.

This rearrangement joins TRBV20-1 to TRBJ2-7; D gene ambiguous. V gave up 1 base and J gave up 9 bases, with 10 bases separating them. Per the germline V gene, CDR1 is DFQATT and CDR2 is SNEGSKA (reference sequence). The CDR3 has 11 amino acids. This CDR3 is CSARGVVGQYF. DNA for the CDR3: TGCAGTGCTAGAGGAGTAGTCGGGCAGTACTTC.

This clonotype was recorded many times. The V and J genes are TRBV27 and TRBJ1-1; no clear D gene. Trimming left V 5 bases short and J 0 bases short, with 28 bases between. CDR3 size: 20 residues. Germline CDR1 and CDR2: MNHEY and SMNVEV (reference sequence). For the CDR3, the DNA is TGTGCCAGCAGTCTTCGTTCGAGAGGGAACTCAAAGGAGATGAACACTGAAGCTTTCTTT. This sequence encodes CASSLRSRGNSKEMNTEAFF.

This clonotype was observed many times. The rearrangement joins TRBV12-3 or TRBV12-4 to TRBJ1-1; D gene unclear. The CDR3 has 13 amino acids. V gave up 3 bases and J gave up 1 base, with 6 bases separating them. The CDR3 DNA is TGTGCCAGCAGTTTTACGAAGAACACTGAAGCTTTCTTT. Translated: CASSFTKNTEAFF.

This clonotype was counted only a few times. The chain joins TRBV19 to TRBJ2-3; the D is unclear. The CDR3 has 12 amino acids. V was clipped by 3 bases and J by 5 bases, with 6 bases between them. Germline assignment: CDR1 LNHDA and CDR2 SQIVND (reference sequence). The CDR3 coding sequence is TGTGCCAGTAGTATTTCAGAAGATACGCAGTATTTT. It specifies CASSISEDTQYF.

This clonotype was seen only a few times. The chain combines TRBV3-1 with TRBJ1-2; 7 nucleotides match TRBD1. This CDR3 spans 14 amino acids. With V trimmed by 7 bases and J by 4 bases, 9 bases remained unmatched. CDR1 is LGHDT, CDR2 YNNKEL, per germline (reference sequence). CDR3 nucleotide sequence: TGTGCCAGCACGGGGGGACAGCCCCCCTATGGCTACACCTTC. It translates to CASTGGQPPYGYTF.

This rearrangement joins TRBV11-2 to TRBJ2-1; D unresolved. Trimming stripped 4 bases from V and 2 bases from J, with 9 bases between. CDR3 length equals 14 residues. CDR1 is SGHAT, CDR2 FQNNGV, per germline. The CDR3 DNA follows: TGTGCCAGCAGCTCAGGTCCCACCTACAATGAGCAGTTCTTC. Encoded protein: CASSSGPTYNEQFF.

This clonotype has more than one count but fewer than ten. The rearrangement joins TRBV11-2 to TRBJ2-1; no clear D. Germline assignment: CDR1 SGHAT and CDR2 FQNNGV. The CDR3 is 11 residues long. Trimming left V 1 base short and J 8 bases short, with 3 bases between. DNA for the CDR3: TGTGCCAGCAGCTTAGCCCATGAGCAGTTCTTC. This sequence encodes CASSLAHEQFF. Full variable domain (outside the CDR3, taken from reference TRBV11-2 and TRBJ2-1): EAGVAQSPRYKIIEKRQSVAFWCNPISGHATLYWYQQILGQGPKLLIQFQNNGVVDDSQLPKDRFSAERLKGVDSTLKIQPAKLEDSAVYLCASSLAHEQFFGPGTRLTVL.

This clonotype was observed a few times. The gene calls are TRBV9 and TRBJ2-1, with TRBD1 matching 7 bases. Germline CDR1 SGDLS, CDR2 YYNGEE. The J segment lost 8 bases and the V segment lost 0 bases, leaving 8 bases of the junction unmatched. The CDR3 totals 15 residues. Here the CDR3 reads CASSVGQGTGYEQFF. The CDR3 bases are TGTGCCAGCAGCGTAGGACAGGGTACTGGGTATGAGCAGTTCTTC.

Concerning this clonotype itself: A much larger clone differs from this one at a single base, so this may be a read error. The rearrangement joins TRBV11-1 to TRBJ2-2; unclear D gene. The CDR3 is 13 amino acids. Germline CDR1 reads SGHAT; CDR2 reads FQDESV (reference sequence). Trimming stripped 8 bases from V and 4 bases from J, with 11 bases between. CDR3 amino acids: CASLGELTGELFF. The DNA of the CDR3 is TGTGCCAGCCTTGGGGAACTCACCGGGGAGCTGTTTTTT.

V usage is TRBV30 and J usage is TRBJ1-2, with a tentative D call TRBD1 (6 bases). The germline CDR1 and CDR2 sequences are GTSNPN and SVGIG (reference sequence). Trimming stripped 3 bases from V and 7 bases from J, with 18 bases between. The CDR3 has 14 amino acids. This chain's CDR3 is CAWRDSYGRVGYTF. The CDR3 nucleotides are TGTGCCTGGAGGGACAGTTACGGACGGGTTGGCTACACCTTC.

The V gene is TRBV12-3 or TRBV12-4, the J gene TRBJ1-5, with D unresolved. V dropped 4 bases and J dropped 0 bases, with 10 bases sitting between them. This CDR3 is built from 15 residues. The CDR3 nucleotides are TGTGCCAGCAGTTCAGGAGGATATAGCAATCAGCCCCAGCATTTT. Amino acids: CASSSGGYSNQPQHF.

This chain links TRBV19 with TRBJ1-2; weak D call: TRBD1 (6 bases). Trimming cost V 10 bases and J 8 bases, with 20 bases left between them. The length of the CDR3 is 13 residues. Germline V gene data show CDR1 as LNHDA and CDR2 as SQIVND (reference sequence). The CDR3 sequence is CATLAGGRRGYTF. The CDR3 DNA follows: TGTGCCACCCTGGCCGGGGGCCGGAGGGGCTACACCTTC.

The chain combines TRBV12-3 or TRBV12-4 with TRBJ2-5; the match to TRBD1 covers 8 bases. The V and J ends lost 6 bases and 7 bases, in that order; junction bases with no gene match: 13. The CDR3 loop spans 15 amino acids. CDR3 in amino acids: CASSARDRPFGTQYF. The CDR3 region has the DNA TGTGCCAGCAGCGCCCGGGACAGGCCGTTTGGGACCCAGTACTTC.

This clonotype has a count of ten or more. V and J are TRBV20-1 and TRBJ2-1; D gene unclear. Germline CDR1 and CDR2: DFQATT and SNEGSKA (reference sequence). The V end was cut by 0 bases, the J end by 2 bases, with 8 bases between. The CDR3 contains 14 residues. This CDR3 reads CSARDMLAYNEQFF. The CDR3 nucleotides are TGCAGTGCTAGAGATATGCTGGCCTACAATGAGCAGTTCTTC.

This clonotype was seen repeatedly, ten times or more. The chain recombines TRBV18 with TRBJ2-5; D unresolved. The V end was cut by 3 bases, the J end by 5 bases, with 10 bases between. CDR1 is KGHSH, CDR2 LQKENI, per germline. This CDR3 is built from 13 residues. Here the CDR3 reads CASSPPPPETQYF. The CDR3 nucleotides are TGTGCCAGCTCACCCCCGCCACCCGAGACCCAGTACTTC.

Ten or more counts support this clonotype. The chain carries TRBV7-9 and TRBJ1-5; 11 positions agree with TRBD1. V lost 4 bases, J lost 7 bases, and 3 bases stayed unmatched. Germline V gene data show CDR1 as SEHNR and CDR2 as FQNEAQ (reference sequence). There are 14 residues in the CDR3. CDR3 sequence reads: CASSSGQGVQPQHF. DNA for the CDR3: TGTGCCAGCAGCTCGGGACAGGGGGTCCAGCCCCAGCATTTT.

This clonotype was recorded many times. The chain combines TRBV7-6 with TRBJ2-7; either TRBD1 or TRBD2 may fit D (7 bases each). The V end lost 4 bases, the J end lost 6 bases, and 19 bases lay between the germline ends. Germline CDR1 and CDR2: SGHVS and FNYEAQ. The CDR3 sequence is 15 residues long. CDR3 coding DNA: TGTGCCAGCAGCTCTCAGGGGGGGATAACGTCCGAGCAGTACTTC. Its protein is CASSSQGGITSEQYF.

The genes are TRBV11-2 and TRBJ1-3; 8 positions agree with TRBD1. The germline V gene encodes CDR1 SGHAT and CDR2 FQNNGV. This CDR3 is built from 16 residues. V was pared by 5 bases and J by 1 base, with 7 bases of the junction left unmatched. The CDR3 DNA reads TGTGCCAGCAGCGGGCGGCAGGGGGCTTCTGGAAACACCATATATTTT. Translating it yields CASSGRQGASGNTIYF.

This clonotype was counted many times. The chain has TRBV7-9 and TRBJ2-3; 12 bases align to TRBD2. CDR1 is SEHNR and CDR2 is FQNEAQ in the germline V gene (reference sequence). The CDR3 runs 15 residues. J lost 4 bases, V lost 4 bases, and 3 bases had no gene match. The chain's CDR3 is CASSSTSGSPDTQYF. For the CDR3, the DNA is TGTGCCAGCAGCTCGACTAGCGGGAGCCCAGATACGCAGTATTTT.